The next 8 T cell receptor beta chains were all read from a single sample in a study of cytomegalovirus exposure and HLA in healthy donors. A multiplex PCR was run with 60 Vbeta primers and 13 Jbeta primers. Method: immunoSEQ multiplex PCR; TCRdb's copy keeps in-frame clones and lacks some. The listing contains roughly 42,000 clones. Specimen: PBMCs. These receptors were obtained from a man younger than 40 in good health and CMV-seronegative.

This chain links TRBV5-5 with TRBJ1-2; 7 nucleotides match TRBD1. CDR3 length: 16 amino acids. The germline V gene has CDR1 SGHKS and CDR2 YYEKEE (reference sequence). V gave up 4 bases and J gave up 3 bases; unmatched junction bases: 12. CDR3 residues: CASSPVRQGGDYGYTF. Here the CDR3 DNA reads TGTGCCAGCAGCCCCGTACGACAGGGTGGGGACTATGGCTACACCTTC. The variable domain in full, completed from reference TRBV5-5 and TRBJ1-2, reads DAGVTQSPTHLIKTRGQQVTLRCSPISGHKSVSWYQQVLGQGPQFIFQYYEKEERGRGNFPDRFSARQFPNYSSELNVNALLLGDSALYLCASSPVRQGGDYGYTFGSGTRLTVV.

CDR3 protein: CASSGGASYGYTF. DNA for the CDR3: TGCGCCAGCAGCGGTGGGGCCTCCTATGGCTACACCTTC. The chain uses TRBV10-1 and TRBJ1-2; tentative D call: TRBD1 (5 bases). The germline V gene has CDR1 WNHNN and CDR2 SYGVQD (reference sequence). With 6 bases removed from V and 4 bases from J, the gap between germline ends came to 12 bases. There are 13 residues in the CDR3.

The V and J genes are TRBV6-1 and TRBJ2-3; D is unresolved. Germline V gene sequence: CDR1 MNHNS, CDR2 SASEGT. V was trimmed by 8 bases and J by 4 bases, leaving 16 bases between them. This CDR3 region has 14 residues. CDR3 amino acids: CASRRVLVPDTQYF. The CDR3 bases are TGTGCCAGCCGCCGGGTTTTAGTCCCAGATACGCAGTATTTT.

V and J are TRBV7-8 and TRBJ2-5; weak D call: TRBD1 (6 bases). The CDR3 is 17 amino acids. CDR1 is SGHVS, CDR2 FQNEAQ, per germline. V was cut by 1 base and J by 2 bases, with 17 bases left in between. CDR3 in amino acids: CASSLGVLDRTQETQYF. CDR3 DNA sequence: TGTGCCAGCAGCTTAGGGGTACTGGACAGAACTCAAGAGACCCAGTACTTC.

The V and J genes are TRBV29-1 and TRBJ1-2; D is undetermined. The V and J ends lost 6 bases and 8 bases respectively, with 7 bases between them. The CDR3 is 9 amino acids. Germline V gene data show CDR1 as SQVTM and CDR2 as ANQGSEA. CDR3 region: CSVTKGYTF. The DNA of the CDR3 is TGCAGCGTGACTAAGGGCTACACCTTC.

V gene TRBV18 combines with J gene TRBJ2-7; D may be TRBD2 (5 bases). This CDR3 has 14 residues. Trimming took off 6 bases at V and 2 bases at J, with 14 bases between the two ends. CDR1 and CDR2 (germline): KGHSH, LQKENI. The CDR3 bases are TGTGCCAGCTCGCCGATCGAGGGCACCTACGAGCAGTACTTC. Encoded protein: CASSPIEGTYEQYF.

V gene TRBV18 combines with J gene TRBJ2-7; TRBD2 matches at 8 bases. The germline gives CDR1 KGHSH, CDR2 LQKENI. The CDR3 has 15 amino acids. V was clipped by 0 bases and J by 4 bases; unmatched bases: 5. The CDR3 DNA is TGTGCCAGCTCACCACCCCAGCGGGAGTCATACGAGCAGTACTTC. Translating gives CASSPPQRESYEQYF.

The chain uses TRBV12-5 and TRBJ1-1; 7 nucleotides align to TRBD1. Per germline, CDR1 LGHNT and CDR2 FRNRAP. This CDR3 has 17 residues. The junction had 13 bases not matched to a gene; V was cut back by 0 bases and J by 6 bases. The CDR3 is CASGLVLQTGRGAEAFF. The CDR3 DNA sequence: TGTGCTAGTGGTTTGGTACTGCAGACAGGGCGGGGAGCTGAAGCTTTCTTT.